The text below deals with one TCR beta chain. No antigen is known for it. RNA transcripts gave rise to amplified TCR beta CDR3 regions. Carried out on the TCR CDR3, a first-round RT-PCR used the HTBI primer set. Each CDR3 protein is one row after TCRdb ran MiXCR on the multiplex PCR reads. Here the sample spans about 250,000 distinct CDR3 sequences, approximately 24% being singletons. In the ophthalmopathy cohort, Clinical Activity Score was at least 3, NOSPECS grade at least 4, and duration under 3 months. Diagnoses were established using clinical symptoms, serum thyroxine and TRAb, thyroid ultrasound and orbital computed tomography. These data originate in a study of T cells in Graves' hyperthyroidism and ophthalmopathy. Study-wide background: Blood from the periphery was taken at initial diagnosis, before any treatment. Study-level results: Prediction of ophthalmopathy progression came a median around 6 months pre-onset.

This CDR3 contains 17 residues. The germline V gene has CDR1 SGHAT and CDR2 FQNNGV. V lost 5 bases, J lost 0 bases, and 14 bases lay in between. The clonotype comes from a woman in her thirties or forties with Graves' ophthalmopathy. V gene TRBV11-2 combines with J gene TRBJ2-6, with D possibly being TRBD1 (6 bases). Sequenced sample: blood. CDR3 in DNA: TGTGCCAGCAGCCTACAAGGGACACACTCTGGGGCCAACGTCCTGACTTTC. As protein: CASSLQGTHSGANVLTF.